The 15 T cell receptor beta chains reported below all come from one sample, sequenced in a study of blood T cells in healthy people across ages. A sample-barcoded 5' primer and a J-beta primer mix were used in a second PCR of about 7 to 12 cycles. Each CDR3 protein is one row after TCRdb ran MiXCR on the 5' RACE reads. The sample lists 800,000 to 950,000 distinct CDR3 sequences, around 36% occurring once. The source material was blood. All receptors derive from a man aged 18 to 29 in good health.

This chain uses TRBV27 with TRBJ1-1, with 10 bases fitting TRBD1. From germline, CDR1 is MNHEY and CDR2 SMNVEV (reference sequence). The V segment lost 2 bases and the J segment 10 bases; nucleotides outside the gene matches: 7. The CDR3 totals 14 residues. The CDR3 sequence is CASSLDRGRFGAFF. The CDR3 region has the DNA TGTGCCAGCAGTTTAGACAGGGGGCGATTCGGAGCTTTCTTT.

This clonotype was seen repeatedly, ten times or more. The CDR3 sequence: CSVEGKVGAYNEQFF. CDR3 nucleotides: TGCAGCGTTGAAGGAAAGGTAGGGGCCTACAATGAGCAGTTCTTC. The chain joins TRBV29-1 to TRBJ2-1; D possibly corresponds to TRBD1 (5 bases). CDR1 SQVTM and CDR2 ANQGSEA come from the germline V gene. This CDR3 contains 15 residues. Trimming removed 1 base from V and 2 bases from J, with 12 bases in between.

The J gene is TRBJ1-1, the V gene TRBV9; tentative D call: TRBD1 (5 bases). The CDR3 extends over 11 amino acids. Trimming took off 8 bases at V and 7 bases at J, with 12 bases between the two ends. Germline V CDR1 and CDR2: SGDLS, YYNGEE. The CDR3 DNA reads TGTGCCAGTGTAATAGGGGATGAAGCTTTCTTT. This translates into CASVIGDEAFF.

The chain uses TRBV14 and TRBJ1-2, with D unresolved. V lost 0 bases to trimming and J lost 2 bases, with 7 bases between them. Germline assignment: CDR1 SGHDN and CDR2 FVKESK. The CDR3 runs to 14 residues. The CDR3 loop reads CASSQDPYNYGYTF. The CDR3 DNA sequence: TGTGCCAGCAGCCAAGATCCCTACAACTATGGCTACACCTTC.

This chain links TRBV20-1 with TRBJ1-4, with D maybe TRBD1 (5 bases). The ends were cut back, 5 bases at V and 4 bases at J, with 20 bases in the middle. The CDR3 sequence is 16 residues long. Germline V lookup: CDR1 DFQATT, CDR2 SNEGSKA (reference sequence). CDR3 in DNA: TGCAGTGCTCCACCCTGGCAGGGCCCACATAATGAAAAACTGTTTTTT. Amino acid sequence: CSAPPWQGPHNEKLFF.

With regard to this clonotype: A junction end diverges from the germline sequence, so it may reflect a read error. The chain uses TRBV27 and TRBJ2-3, with TRBD2 identical over 7 bases. The CDR3 has 17 residues. The germline gives CDR1 MNHEY, CDR2 SMNVEV (reference sequence). The CDR3 sequence: CAGSLSARRELADTQYF. The CDR3, as DNA: TGTGCCGGCAGTTTATCGGCCCGGCGGGAGCTGGCAGATACGCAGTATTTT.

The rearrangement uses TRBV30 and TRBJ1-4; no clear D. The V gene lost 1 base and the J gene lost 11 bases, with 14 bases spanning the gap. The CDR3 runs 13 residues. The germline gives CDR1 GTSNPN, CDR2 SVGIG (reference sequence). CDR3 region: CAWSGAYDRKLFF. The CDR3 DNA follows: TGTGCCTGGAGTGGGGCTTATGACCGGAAACTGTTTTTT.

This clonotype was observed a few times. Just one base apart from a much larger clone, this may be a read error. V gene TRBV4-2 combines with J gene TRBJ2-5, with a tentative D call TRBD1 (7 bases). Germline CDR1 and CDR2: LGHNA and YNFKEQ. Trimming took off 5 bases at V and 13 bases at J, with 20 bases between the two ends. The CDR3 loop spans 13 amino acids. The CDR3 region has the DNA TGTGCCAGCAGCGTTCAGGGGGGAAACATTCGGTACTTC. Translated, it gives CASSVQGGNIRYF.

This clonotype came up many times. J is TRBJ2-7 and V is TRBV20-1, with D unclear. Per germline, CDR1 DFQATT and CDR2 SNEGSKA (reference sequence). The CDR3 consists of 14 residues. The V gene lost 2 bases and the J gene lost 7 bases, with 18 bases spanning the gap. The CDR3 nucleotides read TGCAGTGCTAGAAAACCATACTGGCCAAATGAGCAGTACTTC. Translating gives CSARKPYWPNEQYF.

This clonotype has a count of ten or more. A read error may produce the germline difference seen at one junction end. The chain combines TRBV5-1 with TRBJ2-5, with a weak D call TRBD2 (6 bases). The CDR3 spans 13 residues. CDR1 and CDR2 (germline): SGHRS, YFSETQ. The CDR3 loop reads CASSSGGQETQYF. CDR3 coding DNA: TGTGCCAGCAGTTCCGGGGGCCAAGAGACCCAGTACTTC.

The chain links TRBV6-1 to TRBJ2-7, with D possibly matching TRBD2 (5 bases). Germline CDR1 is MNHNS and CDR2 is SASEGT. V was cut by 6 bases and J by 1 base, with 13 bases left in between. The length of the CDR3 is 14 residues. The CDR3 loop reads CASRVLRDSYEQYF. The CDR3 nucleotides read TGTGCCAGCAGGGTGTTACGGGATTCCTACGAGCAGTACTTC.

This chain uses TRBV20-1 with TRBJ2-3, with 13 bases matching TRBD2. The CDR3 has 17 amino acids. V dropped 4 bases and J dropped 2; count of bases not matched to a gene: 9. Per germline, CDR1 DFQATT and CDR2 SNEGSKA (reference sequence). CDR3 DNA sequence: TGCAGTGCTATACGGACTAGCGGGAGTTTCTCCACAGATACGCAGTATTTT. This encodes CSAIRTSGSFSTDTQYF.

The chain joins TRBV15 to TRBJ2-1; 7 nucleotides line up with TRBD2. Germline values: CDR1 LNHNV, CDR2 YYDKDF (reference sequence). This CDR3 has 16 residues. The V gene end was trimmed by 2 bases and the J gene end by 7 bases; junction bases not matched to a gene: 11. Written as DNA, the CDR3 is TGTGCCACCAGCAGATCCCCCGGAGCGGGGTTGAATGAGCAGTTCTTC. Translating it yields CATSRSPGAGLNEQFF.

The chain carries TRBV5-1 and TRBJ2-5; no clear D gene. Germline V gives CDR1 SGHRS, CDR2 YFSETQ. The CDR3 has 15 amino acids. The germline V and J ends were trimmed by 0 bases and 4 bases, with 13 bases remaining between them. The CDR3 is CASSLEGSPRETQYF. The CDR3 bases are TGCGCCAGCAGCTTGGAGGGCTCACCCCGAGAGACCCAGTACTTC. The full variable domain, completed using reference TRBV5-1 and TRBJ2-5, is KAGVTQTPRYLIKTRGQQVTLSCSPISGHRSVSWYQQTPGQGLQFLFEYFSETQRNKGNFPGRFSGRQFSNSRSEMNVSTLELGDSALYLCASSLEGSPRETQYFGPGTRLLVL.

The chain combines TRBV10-3 with TRBJ1-3; D is uncertain. This CDR3 is 13 amino acids long. Germline CDR1 is ENHRY and CDR2 is SYGVKD. V was pared by 8 bases and J by 0 bases, with 8 bases between. CDR3 bases: TGTGCCATCGCGCAAGACTCTGGAAACACCATATATTTT. It encodes CAIAQDSGNTIYF.